This TCR beta chain was identified during a study of long-term antiretroviral therapy in people with HIV. Whole-study findings and limits: Controls exceeded HIV repertoires in CDR3 length range. Dominance of pre-ART expanded clones persisted, fluctuating and often declining after ART.

They ran version v3.0 of the immunoSEQ assay at survey level. Each sample had sequencing targeting about 40,000-50,000 T-cell genomes. The protocol was immunoSEQ multiplex PCR, while the TCRdb copy is restricted to in-frame clones and leaves out a portion. The table records tens of thousands of clones, almost 97% of them present only once. The CDR3 covers 13 residues. Trimming took off 6 bases at V and 4 bases at J, with 10 bases between the two ends. CDR1 MRHNA and CDR2 SNTAGT come from the germline V gene. To note about this clone: Antigen: not known.

This rearrangement joins TRBV6-4 to TRBJ1-3; the D is unclear. The TCR was taken from a man aged 25-45 years with HIV. The starting material was unsorted PBMCs, obtained 6.9 years after starting antiretroviral therapy. Written as DNA, the CDR3 is TGTGCCAGCAGGGGCTACCAGGGAAACACCATATATTTT. This translates into CASRGYQGNTIYF.